The 21 T cell receptor beta chains presented below share a single source sample, sequenced in a study of T cells in severe cutaneous drug reactions. The donors had carbamazepine-induced Stevens-Johnson syndrome or toxic epidermal necrolysis. The iRepertoire multiplex PCR system with TCR subtype-specific primers built both bulk and single-cell libraries. TCRdb re-called the multiplex PCR reads; every CDR3 protein appears as one record, without DNA. The sample totals about 2,700 distinct CDR3 sequences. The sequencing input was cells from a skin blister. The receptors were gathered from a human donor with toxic epidermal necrolysis, a severe cutaneous drug reaction.

This clonotype is identified as large from frequency. This chain uses TRBV19 with TRBJ2-7. The germline gives CDR1 LNHDA, CDR2 SQIVND (reference sequence). The CDR3 contains 14 residues. The CDR3 region is CASSFTESTYEQYF.

The J gene is TRBJ2-3, the V gene TRBV25-1; the D call from TCRdb, TRBD2, cannot be confirmed without DNA. This CDR3 spans 17 amino acids. Germline V gives CDR1 MGHDK, CDR2 SYGVNS. CDR3 amino acids: CASSEYSLSGSTDTQYF.

The CDR3 region is CASSQKRTSSYNEQFF. The chain employs TRBV4-1 and TRBJ2-1; the D call from TCRdb, TRBD2, cannot be confirmed without DNA. The length of the CDR3 is 16 residues. CDR1 and CDR2 from the germline V gene are MGHRA and YSYEKL.

This clonotype counts as medium-sized (0.01 to 0.1%) by frequency. The chain joins TRBV19 to TRBJ2-5; TCRdb proposes TRBD1, but this gene call is untestable without DNA. This CDR3 comprises 14 residues. Germline loops: CDR1 LNHDA, CDR2 SQIVND (reference sequence). The CDR3: CASSMTGGPETQYF.

The chain links TRBV7-2 to TRBJ2-1; TCRdb proposes TRBD2, but this gene call is untestable without DNA. CDR1 is SGHTA, CDR2 FQGNSA, per germline. This CDR3 has 15 amino acids. This chain's CDR3 is CASSLVGLAGGEQFF.

V and J are TRBV29-1 and TRBJ1-2. Germline CDR1 reads SQVTM; CDR2 reads ANQGSEA. CDR3 length: 13 residues. The CDR3 spells CSVRVGALNGYTF.

The V and J genes are TRBV29-1 and TRBJ1-1; TCRdb names TRBD1, which stays unverified in the absence of DNA. The CDR3 runs 12 residues. The germline CDR1 and CDR2 sequences are SQVTM and ANQGSEA. CDR3 protein: CSIEGVNTEAFF.

The gene calls are TRBV12-3 or TRBV12-4 and TRBJ2-3. CDR3 length equals 14 residues. The CDR3 spells CASSFSGSTDTQYF.

CDR3 amino acids: CASSSGGGGASEQYF. The gene calls are TRBV5-4 and TRBJ2-7; the D call of TRBD2 rests on TCRdb alone, since no DNA is present to check it. The CDR3 runs 15 residues. CDR1 is SGHNT, CDR2 YYREEE, per germline (reference sequence).

CDR3 residues: CSVHGQGTYEQYF. The gene calls are TRBV29-1 and TRBJ2-7. Germline V gives CDR1 SQVTM, CDR2 ANQGSEA. This CDR3 contains 13 residues.

According to its frequency, this clonotype is medium-sized. The rearrangement joins TRBV28 to TRBJ1-3; as DNA is missing, the TRBD1 call by TCRdb cannot be tested. Per the germline V gene, CDR1 is MDHEN and CDR2 is SYDVKM. CDR3 length equals 13 residues. This CDR3 is CASSLQGANTIYF.

The V and J genes are TRBV19 and TRBJ2-1; TCRdb selects TRBD1, and the lack of DNA leaves this call unchecked. In germline, CDR1 is LNHDA, CDR2 SQIVND (reference sequence). This CDR3 is built from 12 residues. This CDR3 reads CASMGDYNEQFF.

The chain joins TRBV2 to TRBJ2-1. Germline CDR1 SNHLY, CDR2 FYNNEI. The CDR3 covers 13 residues. CDR3 in amino acids: CASSEDYQNEQFF.

This clonotype is classed as medium-sized by frequency. CDR3 residues: CSASWRVGSTEAFF. The chain joins TRBV20-1 to TRBJ1-1. The V gene's germline CDR1 is DFQATT and CDR2 SNEGSKA (reference sequence). The length of the CDR3 is 14 residues.

The rearrangement links TRBV11-1 to TRBJ2-7; the TCRdb call, TRBD1, lacks DNA for checking. CDR3 length equals 14 residues. CDR1 and CDR2 (germline): SGHAT, FQDESV (reference sequence). The CDR3 is CASSTLGQGYEQYF.

The chain has TRBV7-9 and TRBJ1-1. The CDR3 is 13 amino acids. Germline CDR1 is SEHNR and CDR2 is FQNEAQ (reference sequence). The CDR3 spells CASSSLLNTEAFF.

By frequency, this clonotype registers medium-sized. The V gene is TRBV15, the J gene TRBJ2-1; without DNA, the TCRdb call of TRBD2 cannot be checked. This CDR3 is built from 16 residues. The germline V gene encodes CDR1 LNHNV and CDR2 YYDKDF (reference sequence). The CDR3: CATSDRTGSSYNEQFF.

J is TRBJ1-1 and V is TRBV7-2. Germline V gives CDR1 SGHTA, CDR2 FQGNSA. This CDR3 region has 13 residues. The CDR3 region is CASSLADYTEAFF.

The chain carries TRBV11-2 and TRBJ2-1. Per the germline V gene, CDR1 is SGHAT and CDR2 is FQNNGV. This CDR3 contains 14 residues. The CDR3 region is CASSLDPFNNEQFF. Complete variable domain (other parts from reference TRBV11-2 and TRBJ2-1): EAGVAQSPRYKIIEKRQSVAFWCNPISGHATLYWYQQILGQGPKLLIQFQNNGVVDDSQLPKDRFSAERLKGVDSTLKIQPAKLEDSAVYLCASSLDPFNNEQFFGPGTRLTVL.

By frequency, this clonotype registers medium-sized. The CDR3 region is CAISRDRSSYEQYF. The gene calls are TRBV10-3 and TRBJ2-7; no DNA is available, so the TRBD1 call from TCRdb remains unchecked. This CDR3 region has 14 residues. Germline V gene lookup returns CDR1 ENHRY and CDR2 SYGVKD.

The chain links TRBV11-1 to TRBJ2-1. CDR1 is SGHAT and CDR2 is FQDESV in the germline V gene (reference sequence). The CDR3 runs 12 residues. The CDR3 sequence: CASSLVGDEQFF.